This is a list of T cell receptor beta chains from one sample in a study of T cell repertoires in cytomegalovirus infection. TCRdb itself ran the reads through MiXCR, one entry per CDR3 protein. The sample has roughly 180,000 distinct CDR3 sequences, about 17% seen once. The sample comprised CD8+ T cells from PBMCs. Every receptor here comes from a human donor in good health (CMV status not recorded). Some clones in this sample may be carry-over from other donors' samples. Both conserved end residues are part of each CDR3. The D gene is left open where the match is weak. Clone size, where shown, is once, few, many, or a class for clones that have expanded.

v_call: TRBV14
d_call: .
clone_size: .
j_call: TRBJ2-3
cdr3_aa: CASSHDLSTDTQYF
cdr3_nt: TGTGCCAGCAGCCATGATTTGAGCACAGATACGCAGTATTTT

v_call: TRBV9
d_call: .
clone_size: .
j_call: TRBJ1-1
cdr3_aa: CASKDVNTEAFF
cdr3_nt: TGTGCCAGTAAAGACGTGAACACTGAAGCTTTCTTT

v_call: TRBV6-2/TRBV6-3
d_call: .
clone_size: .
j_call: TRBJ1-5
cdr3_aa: CASSYFLNQPQHF
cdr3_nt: TGTGCCAGCAGTTACTTTCTCAATCAGCCCCAGCATTTT

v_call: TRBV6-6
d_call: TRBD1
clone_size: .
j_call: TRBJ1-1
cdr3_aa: CASSYFTGDHTEAFF
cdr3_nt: TGTGCCAGCAGTTACTTTACAGGGGATCACACTGAAGCTTTCTTT

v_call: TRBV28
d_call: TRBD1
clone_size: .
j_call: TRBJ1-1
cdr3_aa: CASSLYAGGMNTEAFF
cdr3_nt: TGTGCCAGCAGTTTATATGCAGGGGGCATGAACACTGAAGCTTTCTTT

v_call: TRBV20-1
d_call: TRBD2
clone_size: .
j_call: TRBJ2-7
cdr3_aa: CSAARLAGDEQYF
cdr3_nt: TGCAGTGCTGCTCGTCTAGCGGGAGACGAGCAGTACTTC

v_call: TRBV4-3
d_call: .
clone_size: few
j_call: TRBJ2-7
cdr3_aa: CASSQTLSGPPYEQYF
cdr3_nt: TGCGCCAGCAGCCAGACTCTAAGCGGGCCTCCCTACGAGCAGTACTTC

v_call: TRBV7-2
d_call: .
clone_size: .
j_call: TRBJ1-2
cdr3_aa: CASSLEEDYGYTF
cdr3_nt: TGTGCCAGCAGCTTAGAGGAGGACTATGGCTACACCTTC

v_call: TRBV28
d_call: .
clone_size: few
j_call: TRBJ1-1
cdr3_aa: CASSSPRRENTEAFF
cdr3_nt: TGTGCCAGCAGTTCCCCCCGTCGGGAGAACACTGAAGCTTTCTTT

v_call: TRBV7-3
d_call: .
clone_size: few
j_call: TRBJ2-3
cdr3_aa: CASSLAVTSTDTQYF
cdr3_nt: TGTGCCAGCAGCTTAGCTGTAACTAGCACAGATACGCAGTATTTT

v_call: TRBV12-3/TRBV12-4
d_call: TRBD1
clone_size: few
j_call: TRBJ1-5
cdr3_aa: CASTRTGINQPQHF
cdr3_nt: TGTGCCAGCACACGGACAGGAATCAATCAGCCCCAGCATTTT

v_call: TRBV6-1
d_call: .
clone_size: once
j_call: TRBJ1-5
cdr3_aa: CASSVTGYSNQPQHF
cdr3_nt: TGTGCCAGCAGCGTAACGGGATACAGCAATCAGCCCCAGCATTTT

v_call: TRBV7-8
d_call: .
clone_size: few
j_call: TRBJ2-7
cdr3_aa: CASNPPTGKQYF
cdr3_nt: TGTGCCAGCAACCCTCCGACGGGAAAGCAGTACTTC

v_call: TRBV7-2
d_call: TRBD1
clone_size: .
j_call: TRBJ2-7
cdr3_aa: CASSLTGGESYEQYF
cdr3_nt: TGTGCCAGCAGCTTAACAGGGGGAGAATCCTACGAGCAGTACTTC

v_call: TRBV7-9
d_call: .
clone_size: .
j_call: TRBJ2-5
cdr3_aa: CASSARWGSETQYF
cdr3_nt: TGTGCCAGCAGCGCCCGTTGGGGGTCAGAGACCCAGTACTTC

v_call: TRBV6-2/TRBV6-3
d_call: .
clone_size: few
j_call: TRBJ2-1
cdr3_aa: CASSVQGRNNEQFF
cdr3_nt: TGTGCCAGCAGTGTACAGGGACGCAACAATGAGCAGTTCTTC

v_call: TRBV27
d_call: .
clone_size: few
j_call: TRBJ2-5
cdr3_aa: CASSLYRALGEETQYF
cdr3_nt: TGTGCCAGCAGTTTATATAGGGCTTTGGGGGAGGAGACCCAGTACTTC

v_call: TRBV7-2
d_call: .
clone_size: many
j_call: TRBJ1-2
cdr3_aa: CASSLGEMHRLANYGYTF
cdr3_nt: TGTGCCAGCAGCTTAGGAGAGATGCATAGACTAGCTAACTATGGCTACACCTTC

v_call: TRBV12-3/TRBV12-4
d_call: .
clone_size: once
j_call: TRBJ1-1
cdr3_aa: CASSTERTEAFF
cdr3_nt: TGTGCCAGCAGCACAGAACGGACTGAAGCTTTCTTT

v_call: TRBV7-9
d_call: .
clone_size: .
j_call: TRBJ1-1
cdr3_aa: CASSSPDSRLVKGAFF
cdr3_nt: TGTGCCAGCAGCTCACCGGACAGTCGATTAGTTAAAGGGGCTTTCTTT

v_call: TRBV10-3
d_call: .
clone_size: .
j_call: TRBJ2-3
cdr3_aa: CAISESGPTDTQYF
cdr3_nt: TGTGCCATCAGTGAGTCGGGTCCCACAGATACGCAGTATTTT

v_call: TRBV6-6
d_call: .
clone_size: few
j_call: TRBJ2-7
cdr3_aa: CASSSIRVKYEQYF
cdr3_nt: TGTGCCAGCAGTTCTATCAGGGTTAAGTACGAGCAGTACTTC

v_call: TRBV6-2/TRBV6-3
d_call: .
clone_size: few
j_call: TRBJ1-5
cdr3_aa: CASSPGTKDSNQPQHF
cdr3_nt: TGTGCCAGCAGTCCGGGGACAAAGGACAGCAATCAGCCCCAGCATTTT

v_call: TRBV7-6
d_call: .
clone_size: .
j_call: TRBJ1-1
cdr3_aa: CASSGPLTEAFF
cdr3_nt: TGTGCCAGCAGCGGTCCCCTAACTGAAGCTTTCTTT

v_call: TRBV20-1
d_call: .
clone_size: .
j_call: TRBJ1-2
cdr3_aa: CSARDRQGDGYTF
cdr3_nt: TGCAGTGCTAGAGATCGGCAGGGCGATGGCTACACCTTC

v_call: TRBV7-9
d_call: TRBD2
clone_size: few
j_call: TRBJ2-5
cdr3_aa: CASSLLERGALQETQYF
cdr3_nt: TGTGCCAGCAGCTTATTAGAGCGGGGGGCTCTCCAAGAGACCCAGTACTTC

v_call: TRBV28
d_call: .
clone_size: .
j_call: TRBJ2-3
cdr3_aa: CASSLGVATDTQYF
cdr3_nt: TGTGCCAGCAGTTTAGGAGTAGCCACAGATACGCAGTATTTT

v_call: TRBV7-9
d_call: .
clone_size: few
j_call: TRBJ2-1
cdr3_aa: CASSSTLIPKEGRIYNEQFF
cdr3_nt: TGTGCCAGCAGTTCTACCTTGATACCAAAGGAGGGCCGAATCTACAATGAGCAGTTCTTC

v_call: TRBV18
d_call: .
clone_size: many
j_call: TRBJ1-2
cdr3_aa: CASSPDSANYGYTF
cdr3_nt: TGTGCCAGCTCCCCGGACTCTGCTAACTATGGCTACACCTTC

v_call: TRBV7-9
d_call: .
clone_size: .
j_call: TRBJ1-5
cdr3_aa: CASSLRPSAPNQPQHF
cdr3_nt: TGTGCCAGCAGCTTGCGTCCGTCAGCCCCCAATCAGCCCCAGCATTTT

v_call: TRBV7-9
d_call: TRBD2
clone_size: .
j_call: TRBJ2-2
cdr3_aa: CASLGEGLAGLRTGELFF
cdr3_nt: TGTGCCAGCTTGGGTGAGGGACTAGCGGGACTCCGTACCGGGGAGCTGTTTTTT

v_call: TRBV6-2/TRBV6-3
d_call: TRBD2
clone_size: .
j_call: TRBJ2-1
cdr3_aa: CASSFTSASNEQFF
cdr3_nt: TGTGCCAGCAGTTTTACTAGCGCATCCAATGAGCAGTTCTTC

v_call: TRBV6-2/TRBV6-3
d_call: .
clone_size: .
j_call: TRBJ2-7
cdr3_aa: CASSYKGLTFNEQYF
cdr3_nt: TGTGCCAGCAGTTATAAAGGCCTGACCTTCAACGAGCAGTACTTC

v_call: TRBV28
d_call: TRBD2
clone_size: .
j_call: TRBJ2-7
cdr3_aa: CASSPLYGGLAGSYEQYF
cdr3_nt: TGTGCCAGCAGTCCCCTCTATGGGGGACTAGCGGGCTCCTACGAGCAGTACTTC

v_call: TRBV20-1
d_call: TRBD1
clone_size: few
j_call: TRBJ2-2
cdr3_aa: CSARDWRTGETGELFF
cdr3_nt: TGCAGTGCTAGAGATTGGAGGACAGGGGAAACCGGGGAGCTGTTTTTT

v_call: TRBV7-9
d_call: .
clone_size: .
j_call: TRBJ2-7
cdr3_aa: CASSLARRGSYERYF
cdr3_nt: TGTGCCAGCAGCTTAGCGCGAAGGGGATCCTACGAGCGGTACTTC

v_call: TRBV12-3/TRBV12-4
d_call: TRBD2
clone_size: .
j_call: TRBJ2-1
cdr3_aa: CASSIGTSLEQFF
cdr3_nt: TGTGCCAGCAGTATCGGGACTAGCCTCGAGCAGTTCTTC

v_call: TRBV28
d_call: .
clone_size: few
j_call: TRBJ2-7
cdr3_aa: CASSFVRTEQYF
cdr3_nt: TGTGCCAGCAGTTTTGTAAGGACCGAGCAGTACTTC

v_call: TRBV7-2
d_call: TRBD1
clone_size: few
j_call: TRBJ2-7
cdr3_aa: CASSLGGTGGDEQYF
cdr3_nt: TGTGCCAGCAGCTTAGGAGGGACAGGGGGCGACGAGCAGTACTTC

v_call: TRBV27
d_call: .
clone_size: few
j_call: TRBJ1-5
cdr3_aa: CASSHLTTEGNQPQHF
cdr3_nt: TGTGCCAGCAGCCACCTTACAACGGAGGGCAATCAGCCCCAGCATTTT

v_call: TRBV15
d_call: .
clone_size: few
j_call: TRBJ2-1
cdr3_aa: CATSRDLGAGHNEQFF
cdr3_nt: TGTGCCACCAGCAGAGATCTAGGGGCAGGCCACAATGAGCAGTTCTTC

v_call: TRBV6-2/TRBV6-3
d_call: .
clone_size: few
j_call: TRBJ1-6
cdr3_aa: CASSYPQRDSPLHF
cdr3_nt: TGTGCCAGCAGTTACCCACAGCGGGATTCACCCCTCCACTTT

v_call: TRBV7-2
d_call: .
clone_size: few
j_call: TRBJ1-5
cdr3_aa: CASSTTLNQPQHF
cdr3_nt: TGTGCCAGCAGCACCACCCTTAATCAGCCCCAGCATTTT

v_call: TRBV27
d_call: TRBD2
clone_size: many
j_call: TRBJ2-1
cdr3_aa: CASSLFRGLAGGSPYNEQFF
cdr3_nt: TGTGCCAGCAGTTTATTTAGGGGACTAGCGGGGGGGAGTCCCTACAATGAGCAGTTCTTC

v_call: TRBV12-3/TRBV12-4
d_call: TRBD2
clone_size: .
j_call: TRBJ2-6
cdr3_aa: CASSLRDYRSGANVLTF
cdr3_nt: TGTGCCAGCAGTCTCCGGGACTATCGCTCTGGGGCCAACGTCCTGACTTTC

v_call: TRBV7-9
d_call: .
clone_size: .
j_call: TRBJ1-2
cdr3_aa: CASSTLQGWDGYTF
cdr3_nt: TGTGCCAGCAGCACCCTACAGGGTTGGGATGGCTACACCTTC

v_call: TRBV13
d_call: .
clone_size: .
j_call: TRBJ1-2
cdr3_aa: CASSDPGGGYGYTF
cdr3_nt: TGTGCCAGCAGCGACCCCGGGGGAGGCTATGGCTACACCTTC

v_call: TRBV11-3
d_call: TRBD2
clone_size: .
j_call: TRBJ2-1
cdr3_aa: CASSAGGGEGYNEQFF
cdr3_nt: TGTGCCAGCAGCGCCGGTGGGGGGGAAGGGTACAATGAGCAGTTCTTC

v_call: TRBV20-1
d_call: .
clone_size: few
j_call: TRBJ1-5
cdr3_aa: CSARSGVNQPQHF
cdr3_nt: TGCAGTGCTAGATCAGGGGTCAATCAGCCCCAGCATTTT

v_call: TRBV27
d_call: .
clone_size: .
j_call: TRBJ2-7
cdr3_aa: CASSLSIAGVSSYEQYF
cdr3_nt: TGTGCCAGCAGTTTATCGATCGCAGGCGTTAGCTCCTACGAGCAGTACTTC

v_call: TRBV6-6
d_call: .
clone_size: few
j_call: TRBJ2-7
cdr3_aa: CASSYPGQHQEQYF
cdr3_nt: TGTGCCAGCAGTTACCCCGGACAGCATCAAGAGCAGTACTTC

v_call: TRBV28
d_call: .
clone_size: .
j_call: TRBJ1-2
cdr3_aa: CASSFPLLPKGYTF
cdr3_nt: TGTGCCAGCAGTTTTCCCCTACTACCGAAGGGCTACACCTTC

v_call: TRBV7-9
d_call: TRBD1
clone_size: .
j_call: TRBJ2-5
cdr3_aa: CASSPMGQKGTQYF
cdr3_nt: TGTGCCAGCAGCCCCATGGGACAGAAGGGGACCCAGTACTTC

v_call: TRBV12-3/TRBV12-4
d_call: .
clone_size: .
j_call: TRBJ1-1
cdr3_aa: CASSHIPGNTEAFF
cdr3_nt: TGTGCCAGCAGCCACATACCCGGGAACACTGAAGCTTTCTTT